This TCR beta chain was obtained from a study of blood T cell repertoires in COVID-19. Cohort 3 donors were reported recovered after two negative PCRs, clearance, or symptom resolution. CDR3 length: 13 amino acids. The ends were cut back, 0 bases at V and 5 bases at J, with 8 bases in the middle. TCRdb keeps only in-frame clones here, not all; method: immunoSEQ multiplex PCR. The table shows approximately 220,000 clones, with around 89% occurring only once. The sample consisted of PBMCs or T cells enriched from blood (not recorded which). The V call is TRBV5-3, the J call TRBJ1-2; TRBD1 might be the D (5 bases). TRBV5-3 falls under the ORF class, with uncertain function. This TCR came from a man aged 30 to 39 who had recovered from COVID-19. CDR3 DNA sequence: TGTGCCAGAAGCTTGGAGACAGATTATGGCTACACCTTC. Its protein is CARSLETDYGYTF.